This T cell receptor beta chain was retrieved from a study of radiotherapy plus CTLA-4 blockade in lung cancer. Background on the study: Objective responses arose in approximately 19% of patients, and under 40% experienced disease control.

Focal radiation plus CTLA-4 blockade with ipilimumab was given to patients with chemo-refractory metastatic non-small-cell lung cancer. Of note for this clone: What it binds is not known.

This table comes from immunoSEQ multiplex PCR, and its TCRdb copy is limited to in-frame clones, with some not included. The data show approximately 76,000 clones, with over 70% seen just once and under 5% held by the top ten. V dropped 0 bases and J dropped 6 bases, with 9 bases sitting between them. The germline CDR1 and CDR2 sequences are SEHNR and FQNEAQ (reference sequence). This CDR3 has 14 residues. Broader study findings: TCR clones originating in tumors grew in number in blood after radiotherapy plus ipilimumab.

V is TRBV7-9 and J is TRBJ2-1; no clear D. The receptor was isolated from a human donor with non-small cell lung cancer who had a partial response to radiotherapy plus ipilimumab. Some clones in this sample may be carry-over from other donors' samples. Sample: peripheral blood, taken from a patient treated with radiotherapy plus ipilimumab. The DNA for the CDR3 is TGTGCCAGCAGCTTAGCCGGGTTCAGCAATGAGCAGTTCTTC. Translated, it gives CASSLAGFSNEQFF.